The rows below give T cell receptor beta chains drawn from one sample of a study of blood T cells in healthy people across ages. TCRdb redid the calling of the 5' RACE reads with MiXCR, one entry per CDR3 protein. This table has roughly 1.9 million distinct CDR3 sequences, around 40% appearing once. The material sequenced was blood. The receptors were sampled from a human donor in good health. Each CDR3 is given with its conserved first and last residue. Fields, in order: J gene, clone size, D gene, V gene, CDR3 DNA, CDR3 protein. The D gene is left open where the match is weak. A row's size may be missing; if present it is once, few, many or a size class.

j_gene: TRBJ1-1; abundance: .; d_gene: TRBD1; v_gene: TRBV9; CDR3nt: TGTGCCAGCAGCGTAGGGACAGGCGCAGGGGTGAACACTGAAGCTTTCTTT; CDR3aa: CASSVGTGAGVNTEAFF
j_gene: TRBJ1-1; abundance: .; d_gene: .; v_gene: TRBV4-3; CDR3nt: TGCGCCAGCAGCTATGGTAGGGGGGACACTGAAGCTTTCTTT; CDR3aa: CASSYGRGDTEAFF
j_gene: TRBJ1-1; abundance: .; d_gene: .; v_gene: TRBV6-2/TRBV6-3; CDR3nt: TGTGCCAGCAGTTACGTCTTTGGAGGGCTTGACACTGAAGCTTTCTTT; CDR3aa: CASSYVFGGLDTEAFF
j_gene: TRBJ2-1; abundance: once; d_gene: .; v_gene: TRBV7-8; CDR3nt: TGTGCCAGCAGCTTAGTGACTGGGTGGATTAACAATGAGCAGTTCTTC; CDR3aa: CASSLVTGWINNEQFF
j_gene: TRBJ1-1; abundance: .; d_gene: .; v_gene: TRBV5-6; CDR3nt: TGTGCCAGCAGCTTACTGTCGGGCGGGATGACGACTGAAGCTTTCTTT; CDR3aa: CASSLLSGGMTTEAFF
j_gene: TRBJ2-1; abundance: .; d_gene: .; v_gene: TRBV7-9; CDR3nt: TGTGCCAGCAGGGGGGGACGGAACAATGAGCAGTTCTTC; CDR3aa: CASRGGRNNEQFF
j_gene: TRBJ1-2; abundance: few; d_gene: TRBD1; v_gene: TRBV28; CDR3nt: TGTGCCAGCAGTCCCGCATGGCGAGGGGGCCCTGGCTACACCTTC; CDR3aa: CASSPAWRGGPGYTF
j_gene: TRBJ2-7; abundance: few; d_gene: TRBD1; v_gene: TRBV4-3; CDR3nt: TGCGCCAGCAGCCAAGATCCCGACAGGGCTACCTACGAGCAGTACTTC; CDR3aa: CASSQDPDRATYEQYF
j_gene: TRBJ1-5; abundance: few; d_gene: .; v_gene: TRBV12-3/TRBV12-4; CDR3nt: TGTGCCAGCAGACAGACGGGAAATCAGCCCCAGCATTTT; CDR3aa: CASRQTGNQPQHF
j_gene: TRBJ2-7; abundance: .; d_gene: .; v_gene: TRBV24-1; CDR3nt: TGTGCCACCGGAGGACAGTTTTCAGACGAGCAGTACTTC; CDR3aa: CATGGQFSDEQYF
j_gene: TRBJ2-5; abundance: .; d_gene: .; v_gene: TRBV3-1; CDR3nt: TGTGCCAGCAGCCAAGGGTTAGGCCGTGGGACCCAGTACTTC; CDR3aa: CASSQGLGRGTQYF
j_gene: TRBJ2-5; abundance: .; d_gene: TRBD1; v_gene: TRBV29-1; CDR3nt: TGCAGCGGCTACAGGGGAGAGACCCAGTACTTC; CDR3aa: CSGYRGETQYF
j_gene: TRBJ2-3; abundance: .; d_gene: TRBD1; v_gene: TRBV29-1; CDR3nt: TGCAGCGTTACCCCAGGGGGCGGCACAGATACGCAGTATTTT; CDR3aa: CSVTPGGGTDTQYF
j_gene: TRBJ2-4; abundance: .; d_gene: .; v_gene: TRBV9; CDR3nt: TGCGCCAGCAGCGTCGGCCAAAGAGGCTACAATGAGCAGTACTTC; CDR3aa: CASSVGQRGYNEQYF
j_gene: TRBJ1-6; abundance: few; d_gene: .; v_gene: TRBV7-2; CDR3nt: TGTGCCAGCAGCTTAGGAGGGGATGGGGTTTCACCCCTCCACTTT; CDR3aa: CASSLGGDGVSPLHF
j_gene: TRBJ1-2; abundance: .; d_gene: .; v_gene: TRBV9; CDR3nt: TGTGCCAGCAGCGTAGGAAGCCTCGCAGGTGGCTACACCTTC; CDR3aa: CASSVGSLAGGYTF
j_gene: TRBJ2-6; abundance: .; d_gene: TRBD1; v_gene: TRBV20-1; CDR3nt: TGCACTCACGACAGGGAAGAAGATTCTGGGGCCAACGTCCTGACTTTC; CDR3aa: CTHDREEDSGANVLTF
j_gene: TRBJ1-5; abundance: .; d_gene: .; v_gene: TRBV12-3/TRBV12-4; CDR3nt: TGTGCCAGCAGGAACACAGATCAGCCCCAGCATTTT; CDR3aa: CASRNTDQPQHF
j_gene: TRBJ2-3; abundance: .; d_gene: TRBD2; v_gene: TRBV4-2; CDR3nt: TGTGCCAGCAGCCCTAGCGGGGGATTAGATACGCAGTATTTT; CDR3aa: CASSPSGGLDTQYF
j_gene: TRBJ2-7; abundance: .; d_gene: .; v_gene: TRBV6-2/TRBV6-3; CDR3nt: TGTGCCAGTAGCCCCGATGACAATTTGGGCCCCCACGAGCAGTACTTC; CDR3aa: CASSPDDNLGPHEQYF
j_gene: TRBJ2-7; abundance: .; d_gene: .; v_gene: TRBV6-6; CDR3nt: TGTGCCAGCACGGAGCAGGGTGGGATTAACATTCGGTACTTC; CDR3aa: CASTEQGGINIRYF
j_gene: TRBJ1-4; abundance: few; d_gene: TRBD1; v_gene: TRBV7-2; CDR3nt: TGTGCCAGCAGCGGAACAGGGGGGCATAATGAAAAACTGTTTTTT; CDR3aa: CASSGTGGHNEKLFF